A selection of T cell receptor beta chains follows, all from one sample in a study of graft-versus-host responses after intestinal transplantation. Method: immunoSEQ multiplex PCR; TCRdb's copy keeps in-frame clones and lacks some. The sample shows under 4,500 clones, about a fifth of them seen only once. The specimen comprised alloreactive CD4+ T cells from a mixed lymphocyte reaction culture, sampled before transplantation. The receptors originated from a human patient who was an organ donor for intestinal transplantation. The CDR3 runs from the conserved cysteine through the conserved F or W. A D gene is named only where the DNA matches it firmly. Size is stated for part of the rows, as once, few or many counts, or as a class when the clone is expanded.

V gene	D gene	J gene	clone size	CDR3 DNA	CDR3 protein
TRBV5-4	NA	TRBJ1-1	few	TGTGCCAGCAGCCCGCCGGCAAGGGGGATGAACACTGAAGCTTTCTTT	CASSPPARGMNTEAFF
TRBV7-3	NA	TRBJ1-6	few	TGTGCCAGCACATTCCCCCTAGACTCACCCCTCCACTTT	CASTFPLDSPLHF
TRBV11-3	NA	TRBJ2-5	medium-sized	TGTGCCAGCAGCTCCGCGGGGACCAGCCAAGAGACCCAGTACTTC	CASSSAGTSQETQYF
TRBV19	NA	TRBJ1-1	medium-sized	TGTGCCAGTAGTAACCAGGCATCGAACACTGAAGCTTTCTTT	CASSNQASNTEAFF
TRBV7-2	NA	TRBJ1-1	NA	TGTGCCAGCAGCTTAAACAAAGGGGACACTGAAGCTTTCTTT	CASSLNKGDTEAFF
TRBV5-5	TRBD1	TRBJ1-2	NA	TGCGCCAGCAGCCAACTCCCAGGGGGCGGCTATGGCTACACCTTC	CASSQLPGGGYGYTF
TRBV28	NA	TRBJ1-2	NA	TGTGCCAGCAGTCTCGTGGCCCCTTCCGGCTACACCTTC	CASSLVAPSGYTF
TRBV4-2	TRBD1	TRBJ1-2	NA	TGTGCCAGCAGCCAATTAGGGACAGACTATGGCTACACCTTC	CASSQLGTDYGYTF
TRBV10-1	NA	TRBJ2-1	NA	TGCGCCAGCAGTGAGTCGACACCTTCCTCCTACAATGAGCAGTTCTTC	CASSESTPSSYNEQFF
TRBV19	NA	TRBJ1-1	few	TGTGCCAGTAGTATGAGGGACTTATCTATTCCCGCTTTCTTT	CASSMRDLSIPAFF
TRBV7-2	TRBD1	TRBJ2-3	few	TGTGCCAGCAGCCCCGACAGGGTACACACAGATACGCAGTATTTT	CASSPDRVHTDTQYF
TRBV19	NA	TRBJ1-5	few	TGTGCCAGTAGTATCATGCGTCAGGGAAATCAGCCCCAGCATTTT	CASSIMRQGNQPQHF
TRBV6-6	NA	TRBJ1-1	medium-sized	TGTGCCAGCAGTCCAGGGACACAGAACACTGAAGCTTTCTTT	CASSPGTQNTEAFF
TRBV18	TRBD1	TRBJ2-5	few	TGTGCCAGCTCACATGGACAGGATCAAGAGACCCAGTACTTC	CASSHGQDQETQYF
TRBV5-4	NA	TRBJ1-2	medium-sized	TGTGCCAGCAGCTTTGACTATAACTATGGCTACACCTTC	CASSFDYNYGYTF
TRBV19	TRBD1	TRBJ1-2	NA	TGTGCCAGTAAGGACAGGGCCCATATTGGCTACACCTTC	CASKDRAHIGYTF
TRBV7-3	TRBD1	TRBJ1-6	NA	TGTGCCAGCAGCTTATTGGGCCGTGGGGTGGGGGACAGGCGGACACCCCTCCACTTT	CASSLLGRGVGDRRTPLHF
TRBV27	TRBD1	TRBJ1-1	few	TGTGCCAGCAGTTCGGACAGGGTGGTTGTGAACACTGAAGCTTTCTTT	CASSSDRVVVNTEAFF
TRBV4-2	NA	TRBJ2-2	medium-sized	TGTGCCAGCAGCCAATCGGGACAGAACACCGGGGAGCTGTTTTTT	CASSQSGQNTGELFF
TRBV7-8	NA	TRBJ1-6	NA	TGTGCCAGCACCACAACGGCGACTGTGAGATCCCTCCACTTT	CASTTTATVRSLHF
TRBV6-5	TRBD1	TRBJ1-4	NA	TGTGCCGCCAAACCGGGGACAGCAACTAATGAAAAACTGTTTTTT	CAAKPGTATNEKLFF
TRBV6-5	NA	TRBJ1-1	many	TGTGCCAGCAGTTACTTCGACAGCTTGAACACTGAAGCTTTCTTT	CASSYFDSLNTEAFF
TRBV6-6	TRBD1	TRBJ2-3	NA	TGTGCCAGCACTCCCTCGGGACAGGGGTTAACAGATACGCAGTATTTT	CASTPSGQGLTDTQYF
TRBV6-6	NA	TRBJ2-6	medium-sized	TGTGCCAGCAGTTACTCGGTGGCGGCCGGGGCCAACGTCCTGACTTTC	CASSYSVAAGANVLTF
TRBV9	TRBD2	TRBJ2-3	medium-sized	TGTGCCAGCAGCGTAGACCTCCTTCGAGCGGGGAAGGTTTGGTGGGATACGCAGTATTTT	CASSVDLLRAGKVWWDTQYF
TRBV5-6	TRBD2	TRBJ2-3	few	TGTGCCAGCAGCTTTGGGCTAGCGGGGGGAGATACGCAGTATTTT	CASSFGLAGGDTQYF
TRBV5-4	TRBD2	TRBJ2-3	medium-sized	TGTGCCAGCAGCCCTCTCGCGGGGGGAGGTACGCAGTATTTT	CASSPLAGGGTQYF
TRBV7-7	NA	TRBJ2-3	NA	TGTGCCAGCAGCTTAGACGGTTCGAGGGATACGCAGTATTTT	CASSLDGSRDTQYF
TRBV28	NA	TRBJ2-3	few	TGTGCCAGCAGTACAACTGGACTGGCAGATACGCAGTATTTT	CASSTTGLADTQYF
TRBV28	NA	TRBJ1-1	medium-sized	TGTGCCAGCAGTTTAGAGGGAACCATGAACACTGAAGCTTTCTTT	CASSLEGTMNTEAFF
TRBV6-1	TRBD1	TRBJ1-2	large	TGTGCCAGCACGGCGACAGGGGCGTATGGCTACACCTTC	CASTATGAYGYTF
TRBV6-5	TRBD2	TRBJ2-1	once	TGTGCCAGCAGTTCGATCGGGGGGAACTACAATGAGCAGTTCTTC	CASSSIGGNYNEQFF
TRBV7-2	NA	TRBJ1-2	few	TGTGCCAGCAGCTTAAGACAGGTCTCACTAATCTATGGCTACACCTTC	CASSLRQVSLIYGYTF
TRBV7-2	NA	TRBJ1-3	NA	TGTGCCAGCAGCTCTGCAGGGGTCTCAGGCGGAAACACCATATATTTT	CASSSAGVSGGNTIYF
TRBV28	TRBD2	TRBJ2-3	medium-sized	TGTGCCAGCAGGTCCTCCGGGACTAGCGATTGGGATACGCAGTATTTT	CASRSSGTSDWDTQYF
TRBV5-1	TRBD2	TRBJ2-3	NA	TGTGCCAGCAGCTTAGCGGGGGACTCCACAGATACGCAGTATTTT	CASSLAGDSTDTQYF
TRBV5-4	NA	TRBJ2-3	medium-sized	TGTGCCAGCAGCTTGGGATGGCAGGGCACAGATACGCAGTATTTT	CASSLGWQGTDTQYF